These T cell receptor beta chains were read from a single sample in a study of cytomegalovirus exposure and HLA in healthy donors. The assay was immunoSEQ multiplex PCR, and TCRdb's table has in-frame clones only and misses some. The sample carries 200,000 or so clones, around 83% recorded once. Material: PBMCs. The receptors come from a young woman in good health and CMV-seronegative. Both conserved end residues are part of each CDR3. D genes are given only for firm matches. Size tells how often a clone was seen (once, few, many) or the class of an expanded clone, and some rows leave it out.

D gene	J gene	V gene	clone size	CDR3 DNA	CDR3 protein
NA	TRBJ1-1	TRBV5-1	few	TGCGCCAGCAGCTTGGGACAAAAACTGGAAGCTTTCTTT	CASSLGQKLEAFF
TRBD2	TRBJ2-7	TRBV7-6	NA	TGTGCCAGCAGCTTCGAACTAGCGGGAGATGGGGGCTCCTACGAGCAGTACTTC	CASSFELAGDGGSYEQYF
NA	TRBJ2-7	TRBV28	NA	TGTGCCAGCAGTCTCGAGGGATCGCCCTACGAGCAGTACTTC	CASSLEGSPYEQYF
NA	TRBJ2-1	TRBV25-1	once	TGTGCCAGCAGTGAATGGAGGTTAAGCTCCTACAATGAGCAGTTCTTC	CASSEWRLSSYNEQFF
NA	TRBJ1-4	TRBV21-1	NA	TGTGCCAGCAGTCTATCAGGGACAGGGGCTGTCATCGTTGATGAAAAACTGTTTTTT	CASSLSGTGAVIVDEKLFF
TRBD2	TRBJ2-1	TRBV14	NA	TGTGCCAGCAGCCAGCAGACTAGCGGGGGGGAGAAGTTCTTC	CASSQQTSGGEKFF
NA	TRBJ1-2	TRBV6-1	NA	TGTGCCAGCAGTGAAGCGGGGGGGCGCGACTATGGCTACACCTTC	CASSEAGGRDYGYTF
NA	TRBJ2-3	TRBV21-1	few	TGTGCCAGCAGCAAAGTAAAGCTTGTAGCGGTCCTCGGCGAGGCAGATACGCAGTATTTT	CASSKVKLVAVLGEADTQYF
TRBD2	TRBJ2-3	TRBV27	once	TGTGCCAGCAGGCTACTTATGGCGGGAGGCACAGATACGCAGTATTTT	CASRLLMAGGTDTQYF
NA	TRBJ1-2	TRBV27	NA	TGTGCCAGCAGTTTAACGCCCTTATCGGGGGGTAACTATGGCTACACCTTC	CASSLTPLSGGNYGYTF
NA	TRBJ2-1	TRBV7-7	NA	TGTGCCAGCAGCTTGCCGGGAAGGTCCAATGAGCAGTTCTTC	CASSLPGRSNEQFF
TRBD2	TRBJ2-7	TRBV7-6	NA	TGTGCCAGCAGCTACGGGACTAGCTCCTACGAGCAGTACTTC	CASSYGTSSYEQYF
NA	TRBJ2-2	TRBV7-6	NA	TGTGCCAGCAGCTTAATTCCAGGGAACACCGGGGAGCTGTTTTTT	CASSLIPGNTGELFF
NA	TRBJ2-1	TRBV20-1	NA	TGCAGTGCCCCGGTCAATGAGCAGTTCTTC	CSAPVNEQFF
NA	TRBJ2-2	TRBV27	NA	TGTGCCAGCAGTTTAGTGAGCCCGTACGGGGAGCTGTTTTTT	CASSLVSPYGELFF
NA	TRBJ2-3	TRBV7-9	NA	TGTTCCAGCAGCTTAGACAGTGGGCAGGGAAAGGATACGCAGTATTTT	CSSSLDSGQGKDTQYF
TRBD1	TRBJ1-5	TRBV28	NA	TGTGCCAGCAGTTCGGGACAGTATAGCAATCAGCCCCAGCATTTT	CASSSGQYSNQPQHF
NA	TRBJ2-5	TRBV5-1	NA	TGCGCCAGCAGCTTGGTAGGGGTAGAGACCCAGTACTTC	CASSLVGVETQYF
NA	TRBJ2-3	TRBV5-1	NA	TGCGCCAGCAGCTTGTTGGCGGCTACAGATACGCAGTATTTT	CASSLLAATDTQYF
TRBD2	TRBJ2-1	TRBV19	NA	TGTGCCAGTAGTCCCTCCATAGCGGGAGAGGTTGCTGAGCAGTTCTTC	CASSPSIAGEVAEQFF
TRBD2	TRBJ2-5	TRBV9	NA	TGTGCCAGCAGCGTAGACGGCCTAGCGGGGGGGATAGAGACCCAGTACTTC	CASSVDGLAGGIETQYF
TRBD1	TRBJ2-7	TRBV14	NA	TGTGCCAGCAGCCAGGAATCCCGGACAGGGGTTTACGAGCAGTACTTC	CASSQESRTGVYEQYF
NA	TRBJ2-1	TRBV27	NA	TGTGCCAGCAGTTCAATTACGGGTGACGCCTACAATGAGCAGTTCTTC	CASSSITGDAYNEQFF
NA	TRBJ2-3	TRBV5-1	NA	TGCGCCAGCGGATTGGGTATAGGCACAGATACGCAGTATTTT	CASGLGIGTDTQYF
NA	TRBJ2-3	TRBV7-6	few	TGTGCCAGCACCCTCCGCCTAGAGGGCACAGATACGCAGTATTTT	CASTLRLEGTDTQYF
NA	TRBJ1-5	TRBV18	NA	TGTGCCAGCTCAATCAGGGGCAATCAGCCCCAGCATTTT	CASSIRGNQPQHF
NA	TRBJ2-5	TRBV7-9	NA	TGTGCCAGCAGCTTAGCCCTGGACACGGAGACCCAGTACTTC	CASSLALDTETQYF
NA	TRBJ1-4	TRBV4-1	NA	TGCGCCAGCAGCCAAGAGAGGCGCACTAATGAAAAACTGTTTTTT	CASSQERRTNEKLFF
NA	TRBJ1-4	TRBV7-9	NA	TGTGCCAGCAGCCACGACTACTTAGCAACTAATGAAAAACTGTTTTTT	CASSHDYLATNEKLFF
NA	TRBJ1-6	TRBV5-1	NA	TGCGCCAGCAGCTTGTCCGAGAATTCACCCCTCCACTTT	CASSLSENSPLHF
NA	TRBJ2-5	TRBV18	NA	TGTGCCAGCTCGTCGGCCACAGCGGAGGAGACCCAGTACTTC	CASSSATAEETQYF
TRBD2	TRBJ2-7	TRBV6-5	once	TGTGCCAGCCAGCGGGGATTCTCCTACGAGCAGTACTTC	CASQRGFSYEQYF
TRBD1	TRBJ1-5	TRBV2	NA	TGTGCCAGCAGTACAGGGGGCCCAACTAGCAATCAGCCCCAGCATTTT	CASSTGGPTSNQPQHF